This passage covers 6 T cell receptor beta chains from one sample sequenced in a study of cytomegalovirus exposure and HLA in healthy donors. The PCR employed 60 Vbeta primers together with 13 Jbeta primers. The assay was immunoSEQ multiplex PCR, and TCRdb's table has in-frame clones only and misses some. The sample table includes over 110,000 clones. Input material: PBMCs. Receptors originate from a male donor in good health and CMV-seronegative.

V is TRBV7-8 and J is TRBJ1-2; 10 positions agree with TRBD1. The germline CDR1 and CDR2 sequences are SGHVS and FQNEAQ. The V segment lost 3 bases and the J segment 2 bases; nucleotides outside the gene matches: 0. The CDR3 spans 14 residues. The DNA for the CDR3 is TGTGCCAGCAGCTTGGGACAGGGGAACTATGGCTACACCTTC. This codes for CASSLGQGNYGYTF.

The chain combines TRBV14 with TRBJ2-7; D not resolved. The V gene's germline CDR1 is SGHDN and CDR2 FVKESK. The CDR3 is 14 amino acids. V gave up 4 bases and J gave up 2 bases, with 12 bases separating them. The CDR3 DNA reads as TGTGCCAGCAGCCGCGGCCCGCGGACCTACGAGCAGTACTTC. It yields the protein CASSRGPRTYEQYF.

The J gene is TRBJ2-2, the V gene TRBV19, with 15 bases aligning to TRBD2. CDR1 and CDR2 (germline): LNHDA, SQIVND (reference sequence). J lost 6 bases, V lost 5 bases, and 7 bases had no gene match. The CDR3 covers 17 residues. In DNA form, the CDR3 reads TGTGCCAGTAGTCGGACTAGCGGGGGGGCTGGCCCCGGGGAGCTGTTTTTT. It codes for CASSRTSGGAGPGELFF.

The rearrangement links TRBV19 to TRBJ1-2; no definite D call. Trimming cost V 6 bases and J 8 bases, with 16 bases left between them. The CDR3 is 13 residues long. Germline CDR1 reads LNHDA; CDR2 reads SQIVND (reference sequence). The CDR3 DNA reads TGTGCCAGTAGCTCTGGCAGTTTATTGGGCTACACCTTC. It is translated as CASSSGSLLGYTF.

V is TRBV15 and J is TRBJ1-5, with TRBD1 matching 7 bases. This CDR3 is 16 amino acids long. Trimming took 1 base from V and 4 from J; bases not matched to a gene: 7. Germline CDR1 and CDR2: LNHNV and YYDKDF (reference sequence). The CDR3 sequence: CATSRVGRQGNQPQHF. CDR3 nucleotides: TGTGCCACCAGCAGAGTCGGCAGACAGGGAAATCAGCCCCAGCATTTT.

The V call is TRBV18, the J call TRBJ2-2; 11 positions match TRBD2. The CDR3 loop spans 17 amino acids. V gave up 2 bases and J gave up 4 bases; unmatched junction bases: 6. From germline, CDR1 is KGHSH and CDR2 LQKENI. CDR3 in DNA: TGTGCCAGCTCACCAAGGAGTAGCGGGAGGGGCACCGGGGAGCTGTTTTTT. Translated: CASSPRSSGRGTGELFF.